The T cell receptor beta chain under discussion was sequenced for a study of blood T cell repertoires in COVID-19. Study as a whole: T cells, B-cell-depleted T cells, or PBMCs provided the cDNA or gDNA that served as material.

Original processing notes: How many nucleated cells were present was estimated from reference gene primer amplification. Profiling relied on immunoSEQ multiplex PCR, and the TCRdb table lists in-frame clones only, not all of them. That table furnishes V, J and clone size, whereas the DNA furnished D and trimming. The sample has 100,000 to 150,000 clones, 85% seen once; the top ten hold just over 6.5%. Germline lookup yields CDR1 LGHDT and CDR2 YNNKEL (reference sequence). The CDR3 is 16 residues long. V lost 0 bases, J lost 5 bases, and 1 base stayed unmatched. This clonotype was sampled from a man of 80 years or more with active or convalescent COVID-19. This chain links TRBV3-1 (or the pseudogene TRBV3-2) with TRBJ2-1; 13 bases agree with TRBD2. Sequencing was carried out using peripheral blood. DNA for the CDR3: TGTGCCAGCAGCCAAGAGACTAGCGGGGGGCACAATGAGCAGTTCTTC. Its protein product is CASSQETSGGHNEQFF.